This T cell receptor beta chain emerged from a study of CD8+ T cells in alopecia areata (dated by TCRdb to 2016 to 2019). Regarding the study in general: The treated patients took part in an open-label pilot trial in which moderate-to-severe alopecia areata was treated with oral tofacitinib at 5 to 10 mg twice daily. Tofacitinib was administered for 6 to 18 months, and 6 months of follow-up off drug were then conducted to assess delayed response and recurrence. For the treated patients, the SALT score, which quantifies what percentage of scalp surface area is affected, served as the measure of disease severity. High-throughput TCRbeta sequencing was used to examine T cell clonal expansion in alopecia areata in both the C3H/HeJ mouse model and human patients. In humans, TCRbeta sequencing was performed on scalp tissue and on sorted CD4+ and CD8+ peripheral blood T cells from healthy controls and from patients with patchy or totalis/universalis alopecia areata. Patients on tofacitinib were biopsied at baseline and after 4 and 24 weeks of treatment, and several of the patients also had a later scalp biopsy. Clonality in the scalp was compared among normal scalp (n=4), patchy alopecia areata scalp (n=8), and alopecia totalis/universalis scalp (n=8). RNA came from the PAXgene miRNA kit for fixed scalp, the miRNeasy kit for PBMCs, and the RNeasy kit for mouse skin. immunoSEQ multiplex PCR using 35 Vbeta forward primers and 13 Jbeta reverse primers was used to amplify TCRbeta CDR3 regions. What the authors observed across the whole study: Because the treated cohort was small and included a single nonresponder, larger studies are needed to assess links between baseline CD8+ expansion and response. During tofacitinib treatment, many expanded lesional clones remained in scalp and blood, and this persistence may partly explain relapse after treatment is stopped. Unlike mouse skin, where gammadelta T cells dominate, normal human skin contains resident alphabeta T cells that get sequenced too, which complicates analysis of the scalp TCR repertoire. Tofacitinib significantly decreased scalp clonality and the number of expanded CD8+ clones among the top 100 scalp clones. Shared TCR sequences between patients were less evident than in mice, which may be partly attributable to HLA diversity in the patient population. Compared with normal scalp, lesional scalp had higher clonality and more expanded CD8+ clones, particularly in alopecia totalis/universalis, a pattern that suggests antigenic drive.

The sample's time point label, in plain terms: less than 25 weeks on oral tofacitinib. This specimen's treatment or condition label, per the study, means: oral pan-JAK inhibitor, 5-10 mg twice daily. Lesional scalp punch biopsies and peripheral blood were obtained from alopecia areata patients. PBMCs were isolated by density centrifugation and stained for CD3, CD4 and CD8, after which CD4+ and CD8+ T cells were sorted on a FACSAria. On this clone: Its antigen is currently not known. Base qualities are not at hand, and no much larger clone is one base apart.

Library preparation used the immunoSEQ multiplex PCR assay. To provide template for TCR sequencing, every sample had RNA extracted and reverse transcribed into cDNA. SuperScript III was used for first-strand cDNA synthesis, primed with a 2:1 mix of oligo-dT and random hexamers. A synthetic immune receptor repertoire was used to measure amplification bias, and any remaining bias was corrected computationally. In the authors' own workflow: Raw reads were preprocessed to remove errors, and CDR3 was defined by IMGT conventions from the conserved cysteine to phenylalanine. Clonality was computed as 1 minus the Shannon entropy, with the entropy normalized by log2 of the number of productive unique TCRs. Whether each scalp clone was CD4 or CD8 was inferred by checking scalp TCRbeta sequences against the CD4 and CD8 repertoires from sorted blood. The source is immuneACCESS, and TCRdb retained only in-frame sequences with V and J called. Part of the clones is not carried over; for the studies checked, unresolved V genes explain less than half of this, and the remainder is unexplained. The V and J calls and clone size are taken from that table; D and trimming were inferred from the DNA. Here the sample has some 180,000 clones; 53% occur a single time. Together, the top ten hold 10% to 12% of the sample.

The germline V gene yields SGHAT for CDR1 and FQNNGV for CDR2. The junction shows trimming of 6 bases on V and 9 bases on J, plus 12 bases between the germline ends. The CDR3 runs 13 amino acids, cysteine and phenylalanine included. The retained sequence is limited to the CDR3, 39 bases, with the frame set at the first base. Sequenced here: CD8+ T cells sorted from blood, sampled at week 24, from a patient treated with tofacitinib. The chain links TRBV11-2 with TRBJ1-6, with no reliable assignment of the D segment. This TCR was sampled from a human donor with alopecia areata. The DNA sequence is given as TGTGCCAGCAGACAAAGCGCGCGTTCACCCCTCCACTTT. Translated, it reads CASRQSARSPLHF.